This TCR beta chain was identified in a study of early T cells in non-severe SARS-CoV-2 infection. V dropped 0 bases and J dropped 1 base, with 8 bases sitting between them. CDR1 SGHRS and CDR2 YFSETQ come from the germline V gene. The CDR3 is 14 residues long. Each single cDNA molecule received a unique molecular identifier. TCRdb reprocessed the 5' RACE reads with MiXCR, giving one entry per CDR3 protein. The sample consists of about 28,000 distinct CDR3 sequences, about 5% of them appearing once. This clonotype is judged medium-sized. The gene calls are TRBV5-1 and TRBJ2-7, with D maybe TRBD1 (6 bases). The clonotype was recovered from an adult who was a healthcare worker with PCR-confirmed SARS-CoV-2 infection or an uninfected control (not recorded which). The sample taken for sequencing was whole blood. CDR3 amino acids: CASSLAGQSYEQYF. The DNA for the CDR3 is TGCGCCAGCAGCTTGGCCGGACAGTCCTACGAGCAGTACTTC.